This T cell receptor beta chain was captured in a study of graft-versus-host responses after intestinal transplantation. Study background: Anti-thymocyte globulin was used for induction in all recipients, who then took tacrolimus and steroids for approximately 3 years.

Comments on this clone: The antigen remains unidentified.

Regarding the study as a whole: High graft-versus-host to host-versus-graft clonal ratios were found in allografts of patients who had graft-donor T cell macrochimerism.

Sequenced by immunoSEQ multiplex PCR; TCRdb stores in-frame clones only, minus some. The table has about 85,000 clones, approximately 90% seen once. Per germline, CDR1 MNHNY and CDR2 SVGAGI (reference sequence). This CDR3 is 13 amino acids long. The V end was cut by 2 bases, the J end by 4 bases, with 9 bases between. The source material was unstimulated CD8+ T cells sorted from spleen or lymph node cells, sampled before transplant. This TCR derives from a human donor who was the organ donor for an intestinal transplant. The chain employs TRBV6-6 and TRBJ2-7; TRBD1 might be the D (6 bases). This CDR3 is CASSYGQRYEQYF. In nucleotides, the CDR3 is TGTGCCAGCAGTTACGGACAGAGATACGAGCAGTACTTC.